The 30 T cell receptor beta chains below were found in one sample sequenced in a study of T cells after posttransplantation cyclophosphamide. The method was immunoSEQ multiplex PCR; TCRdb's version includes in-frame clones alone and lacks a portion of them. The sample yields 20,000 to 25,000 clones, without any singletons. Material for sequencing was PBMCs. The receptors derive from a woman aged 45-60 years in good health, CMV-negative, and a related stem cell transplant donor.

This clone showed up many times. The chain employs TRBV9 and TRBJ2-3; 11 bases map to TRBD2. V trimming: 5 bases; J trimming: 5 bases; junction bases outside the gene matches: 7. The germline CDR1 and CDR2 sequences are SGDLS and YYNGEE. The CDR3 sequence is 15 residues long. CDR3 in amino acids: CASSLAGGLGDTQYF. Written as DNA, the CDR3 is TGTGCCAGCAGTTTAGCGGGGGGGCTGGGAGATACGCAGTATTTT.

This clone was picked up many times. The rearrangement uses TRBV5-4 and TRBJ2-6, with TRBD1 matching 10 bases. CDR1 is SGHNT and CDR2 is YYREEE in the germline V gene (reference sequence). V trimming: 2 bases; J trimming: 3 bases; junction bases outside the gene matches: 2. The CDR3 is 16 amino acids. The DNA for the CDR3 is TGTGCCAGCAGCTTTGGACAGGGGGTTGGGGCCAACGTCCTGACTTTC. The encoded protein is CASSFGQGVGANVLTF.

The DNA of the CDR3 is TGTGCCAGCAGCCCGGGGGTTGGACAGGGGGCTTACGAGCAGTACTTC. Its protein is CASSPGVGQGAYEQYF. The rearrangement joins TRBV4-2 to TRBJ2-5, with 11 bases that match TRBD1. The DNA end lines up better with TRBJ2-7; the J call may be wrong. The CDR3 length is 16 residues. From germline, CDR1 is LGHNA and CDR2 YNFKEQ.

This clone was detected ten times or more. The V call is TRBV5-5, the J call TRBJ2-5; tentative D call: TRBD2 (5 bases). V was clipped by 0 bases and J by 5 bases, with 8 bases between them. The germline V gene has CDR1 SGHKS and CDR2 YYEKEE (reference sequence). CDR3 length: 13 amino acids. DNA of the CDR3: TGTGCCAGCAGCTTGGACGGGGTTGAGACCCAGTACTTC. Translated: CASSLDGVETQYF.

This clone appeared many times. This chain connects TRBV7-2 to TRBJ2-1; D gene uncertain. Germline V gene lookup returns CDR1 SGHTA and CDR2 FQGNSA. This CDR3 is built from 13 residues. Deletions cut 2 bases from V and 4 bases from J, with 6 bases between. The CDR3: CASSLSLYNEQFF. The CDR3 coding sequence is TGTGCCAGCAGCTTATCACTTTACAATGAGCAGTTCTTC. Drawing the rest from reference TRBV7-2 and TRBJ2-1, the complete variable domain is GAGVSQSPSNKVTEKGKDVELRCDPISGHTALYWYRQSLGQGLEFLIYFQGNSAPDKSGLPSDRFSAERTGGSVSTLTIQRTQQEDSAVYLCASSLSLYNEQFFGPGTRLTVL.

This clone has a count of ten or more. The chain links TRBV14 to TRBJ2-1; D unclear. V lost 3 bases to trimming and J lost 0 bases, with 12 bases between them. The CDR3 contains 16 residues. CDR1 is SGHDN, CDR2 FVKESK, per germline. CDR3 in amino acids: CASSHPGSSSYNEQFF. CDR3 DNA: TGTGCCAGCAGCCACCCCGGTAGCAGCTCCTACAATGAGCAGTTCTTC.

There are many counts of this clone. V usage is TRBV2 and J usage is TRBJ2-1; TRBD1 matches at 7 bases. The junction had 8 bases not matched to a gene; V was cut back by 8 bases and J by 7 bases. Per the germline V gene, CDR1 is SNHLY and CDR2 is FYNNEI. CDR3 length: 13 amino acids. The CDR3 DNA reads as TGTGCCAGCGGTTTACGACAGGGAAATGAGCAGTTCTTC. It translates to CASGLRQGNEQFF.

This clone was seen ten or more times. This chain connects TRBV10-2 to TRBJ2-1; a weak D match, TRBD2 (6 bases). The V gene's germline CDR1 is WSHSY and CDR2 SAAADI. V gave up 7 bases and J gave up 6 bases, with 22 bases separating them. The CDR3 has 16 amino acids. In nucleotides, the CDR3 is TGCGCCAGCAACTCCCCCGAGATAGCGGTCGGCAATGAGCAGTTCTTC. This sequence encodes CASNSPEIAVGNEQFF.

This clone was recorded at least ten times. V gene TRBV11-2 combines with J gene TRBJ1-5; D call uncertain. The CDR3 has 13 residues. The V gene's germline CDR1 is SGHAT and CDR2 FQNNGV. Between the trimmed V and J ends, which lost 5 bases and 7 bases, there was a span of 12 bases. CDR3 protein: CASSLAFSQPQHF. The CDR3 DNA follows: TGTGCCAGCAGCCTCGCGTTCTCACAGCCCCAGCATTTT. The variable domain in full, with the rest retrieved from reference TRBV11-2 and TRBJ1-5, is EAGVAQSPRYKIIEKRQSVAFWCNPISGHATLYWYQQILGQGPKLLIQFQNNGVVDDSQLPKDRFSAERLKGVDSTLKIQPAKLEDSAVYLCASSLAFSQPQHFGDGTRLSIL.

This clone was observed many times. This chain joins TRBV2 and TRBJ2-3; the match to TRBD2 covers 9 bases. The J segment lost 3 bases and the V segment lost 6 bases, leaving 13 bases of the junction unmatched. Germline lookup yields CDR1 SNHLY and CDR2 FYNNEI. The CDR3 extends over 17 amino acids. The DNA for the CDR3 is TGTGCCAGCAGGCCCCAGACTAGCGGAGGGCGTACAGATACGCAGTATTTT. Protein sequence: CASRPQTSGGRTDTQYF.

The table lists this clone with many counts. The chain is built from TRBV9 and TRBJ2-3; D perhaps matches TRBD2 (6 bases). The V end lost 4 bases, the J end lost 0 bases, and 12 bases lay between the germline ends. The CDR3 sequence is 15 residues long. Germline V gives CDR1 SGDLS, CDR2 YYNGEE. Here the CDR3 reads CASSFLGTSTDTQYF. The CDR3 coding sequence is TGTGCCAGCAGCTTTCTCGGGACTAGCACAGATACGCAGTATTTT.

There are many counts of this clone. This chain uses TRBV30 with TRBJ1-5, with 10 bases lining up with TRBD1. Trimming removed 0 bases from V and 0 bases from J; junction bases left unmatched: 8. The V gene's germline CDR1 is GTSNPN and CDR2 SVGIG (reference sequence). The CDR3 has 18 amino acids. CDR3 protein: CAWSVDRGKTYSNQPQHF. CDR3 nucleotides: TGTGCCTGGAGTGTGGACAGGGGGAAAACCTATAGCAATCAGCCCCAGCATTTT.

This clone showed up many times. The chain uses TRBV28 and TRBJ1-5; 10 nucleotides line up with TRBD1. Germline CDR1 is MDHEN and CDR2 is SYDVKM. Trimming took 3 bases from V and 5 from J; bases not matched to a gene: 7. The CDR3 extends over 16 amino acids. DNA for the CDR3: TGTGCCAGCAGTTTGGCGACAGGGGGCGCCTATCAGCCCCAGCATTTT. It translates to CASSLATGGAYQPQHF.

In its sample, this clone was seen many times. The chain is built from TRBV5-4 and TRBJ2-7, with TRBD1 matching 7 bases. The CDR3 sequence is 14 residues long. CDR1 is SGHNT, CDR2 YYREEE, per germline (reference sequence). V was clipped by 1 base and J by 4 bases; unmatched bases: 5. Written as DNA, the CDR3 is TGTGCCAGCAGCTTGCAGGGACAGTTGTACGAGCAGTACTTC. Translation gives CASSLQGQLYEQYF.

This clone was counted ten times or more. This chain uses TRBV27 with TRBJ2-7; TRBD1 agrees at 8 bases. Trimming took 2 bases from V and 7 from J; bases not matched to a gene: 4. The CDR3 has 13 residues. Germline values: CDR1 MNHEY, CDR2 SMNVEV (reference sequence). The CDR3, as DNA: TGTGCCAGCAGTTTAACCAGGGGGCGTGAGCAGTACTTC. Amino acid sequence: CASSLTRGREQYF.

This clone has ten or more counts. This chain links TRBV2 with TRBJ2-1, with 8 bases identical to TRBD2. The length of the CDR3 is 15 residues. V lost 5 bases, J lost 1 base, and 4 bases stayed unmatched. Germline lookup yields CDR1 SNHLY and CDR2 FYNNEI. The DNA of the CDR3 is TGTGCCAGCAGTCGGAGCGGGGGTTCCTACAATGAGCAGTTCTTC. Encoded protein: CASSRSGGSYNEQFF. The whole variable domain, remainder taken from reference TRBV2 and TRBJ2-1, is EPEVTQTPSHQVTQMGQEVILRCVPISNHLYFYWYRQILGQKVEFLVSFYNNEISEKSEIFDDQFSVERPDGSNFTLKIRSTKLEDSAMYFCASSRSGGSYNEQFFGPGTRLTVL.

This clone was seen many times. This sequence joins TRBV5-5 and TRBJ2-3; the match to TRBD2 covers 13 bases. Germline V CDR1 and CDR2: SGHKS, YYEKEE (reference sequence). V trimming: 3 bases; J trimming: 4 bases; junction bases outside the gene matches: 14. CDR3 length: 19 residues. CDR3 amino acids: CASSSGLAGIAVVADTQYF. CDR3 DNA: TGTGCCAGCAGCTCGGGACTAGCGGGGATTGCGGTTGTCGCAGATACGCAGTATTTT.

This clone has a count of ten or more. CDR3 in amino acids: CASRVGGAGQNEQFF. CDR3 sequence (DNA): TGTGCCAGTAGAGTCGGGGGGGCCGGCCAGAATGAGCAGTTCTTC. The chain has TRBV19 and TRBJ2-1; TRBD2 matches at 8 bases. The CDR3 extends over 15 amino acids. CDR1 and CDR2 (germline): LNHDA, SQIVND (reference sequence). Trimming at V came to 6 bases and at J to 7 bases, leaving 11 bases not matched to a gene.

This clone was detected ten times or more. This chain connects TRBV15 to TRBJ1-2; 9 nucleotides match TRBD1. This CDR3 has 15 amino acids. The ends lost 0 bases at V and 6 bases at J; junction bases unmatched: 5. Looked up from germline, CDR1 is LNHNV and CDR2 is YYDKDF (reference sequence). Here the CDR3 DNA reads TGTGCCACCAGCAGAGATCTGGGACAGGGTCATGGCTACACCTTC. Its protein is CATSRDLGQGHGYTF.

This clone was recorded at least ten times. The genes are TRBV4-1 and TRBJ2-6, with D possibly matching TRBD2 (5 bases). Germline V gene lookup returns CDR1 MGHRA and CDR2 YSYEKL. V was clipped by 0 bases and J by 0 bases, with 15 bases between them. This CDR3 comprises 19 residues. The CDR3 DNA sequence: TGCGCCAGCAGCCAAGACTTCGGGCTCGACTACTCTGGGGCCAACGTCCTGACTTTC. Its translation: CASSQDFGLDYSGANVLTF.

This clone has at least ten counts. The chain couples TRBV5-1 to TRBJ2-2; TRBD1 aligns across 12 bases. The CDR3 sequence is 18 residues long. The trim removed 2 bases at V and 1 base at J, leaving 6 bases unmatched. In germline, CDR1 is SGHRS, CDR2 YFSETQ. The CDR3, as DNA: TGCGCCAGCAGCTTTACGGGACAGGGGGCGAAGAACACCGGGGAGCTGTTTTTT. Residues: CASSFTGQGAKNTGELFF.

In this sample, this clone turned up many times. V gene TRBV5-1 combines with J gene TRBJ2-2, with TRBD1 matching 8 bases. The CDR3 spans 17 residues. In germline, CDR1 is SGHRS, CDR2 YFSETQ. Unmatched junction bases numbered 8, after V lost 4 bases and J lost 0 bases. The CDR3 DNA follows: TGCGCCAGCAGCCAGGGGACAGGAGCGCCGAACACCGGGGAGCTGTTTTTT. Translation: CASSQGTGAPNTGELFF.

This clone was found many times. The CDR3 DNA reads TGTGCCAGCCAGCGGGGGCAGACCTACGAGCAGTACTTC. Amino acids: CASQRGQTYEQYF. The genes are TRBV6-5 and TRBJ2-7; 8 bases align to TRBD2. Germline loops: CDR1 MNHEY, CDR2 SVGAGI. V lost 8 bases and J lost 2; bases outside the gene matches: 5. The length of the CDR3 is 13 residues.

This clone has a count of ten or more. The chain employs TRBV4-2 and TRBJ1-2, with TRBD1 matching 10 bases. This CDR3 region has 15 residues. CDR1 LGHNA and CDR2 YNFKEQ come from the germline V gene. The V and J ends lost 0 bases and 7 bases, in that order; junction bases with no gene match: 5. CDR3 DNA: TGTGCCAGCAGCCAAGATATTGGACAGGGGGGTGGCTACACCTTC. This encodes CASSQDIGQGGGYTF.

This clone has at least ten counts. V is TRBV7-9 and J is TRBJ2-3; tentative D call: TRBD1 (6 bases). CDR1 SEHNR and CDR2 FQNEAQ come from the germline V gene (reference sequence). CDR3 size: 19 residues. Trimming removed 2 bases from V and 2 bases from J, with 23 bases in between. This chain's CDR3 is CASSLPRTASFSTTDTQYF. In DNA form, the CDR3 reads TGTGCCAGCAGCTTACCGAGGACAGCTAGCTTTTCTACCACAGATACGCAGTATTTT.

This clone showed up many times. The chain employs TRBV4-2 and TRBJ2-5; D remains ambiguous. With 4 bases removed from V and 1 base from J, the gap between germline ends came to 13 bases. Germline values: CDR1 LGHNA, CDR2 YNFKEQ. This CDR3 is 15 amino acids long. DNA for the CDR3: TGTGCCAGCAGCCGCGTTTTATGGGCCCAAGAGACCCAGTACTTC. Translating gives CASSRVLWAQETQYF.

This clone was seen many times. CDR3 DNA sequence: TGTGCCAGCAGCCAATTGAACAGCCCGGCAGATACGCAGTATTTT. Translating gives CASSQLNSPADTQYF. The chain joins TRBV7-8 to TRBJ2-3; D call uncertain. Trimming took 5 bases from V and 4 from J, leaving 16 bases between them. Germline V lookup: CDR1 SGHVS, CDR2 FQNEAQ. The CDR3 totals 15 residues.

At least ten counts were recorded for this clone. CDR3 bases: TGTGCCAGCAGCGGGACAGGGGGCAGGGCTGAAGCTTTCTTT. Amino acid sequence: CASSGTGGRAEAFF. This chain uses TRBV2 with TRBJ1-1; 12 bases agree with TRBD1. V dropped 6 bases and J dropped 6; count of bases not matched to a gene: 5. The CDR3 loop spans 14 amino acids. Germline V gives CDR1 SNHLY, CDR2 FYNNEI.

There are many counts of this clone. The V and J genes are TRBV15 and TRBJ2-7; D perhaps matches TRBD1 (5 bases). V dropped 1 base and J dropped 2 bases, with 6 bases sitting between them. CDR1 and CDR2 from the germline V gene are LNHNV and YYDKDF (reference sequence). The CDR3 contains 13 residues. CDR3 sequence (DNA): TGTGCCACCAGCAGAGGACAGACCTACGAGCAGTACTTC. It codes for CATSRGQTYEQYF.

This clone was counted at least ten times. The V and J genes are TRBV10-2 and TRBJ1-1; 11 bases agree with TRBD1. The junction had 8 bases not matched to a gene; V was cut back by 6 bases and J by 11 bases. This CDR3 has 13 amino acids. Germline V gene sequence: CDR1 WSHSY, CDR2 SAAADI. CDR3 sequence: CASSHEGQGVAFF. CDR3 bases: TGCGCCAGCAGCCACGAGGGACAGGGGGTGGCTTTCTTT.